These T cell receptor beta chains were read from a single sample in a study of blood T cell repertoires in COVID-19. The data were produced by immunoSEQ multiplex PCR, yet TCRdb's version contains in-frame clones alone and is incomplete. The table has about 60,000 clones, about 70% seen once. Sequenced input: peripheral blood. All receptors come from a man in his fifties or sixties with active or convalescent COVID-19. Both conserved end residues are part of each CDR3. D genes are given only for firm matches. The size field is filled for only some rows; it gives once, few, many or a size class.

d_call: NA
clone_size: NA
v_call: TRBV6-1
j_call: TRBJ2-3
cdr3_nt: TGTGCCAGCAGTGAAGGGGCCAGGGGATCAGATACGCAGTATTTT
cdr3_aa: CASSEGARGSDTQYF

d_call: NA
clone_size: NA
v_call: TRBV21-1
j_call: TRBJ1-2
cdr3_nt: TGTGCCAGCAGGCCAGCGGACAGGGAGTTGGGGGATGGCTACACCTTC
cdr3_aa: CASRPADRELGDGYTF

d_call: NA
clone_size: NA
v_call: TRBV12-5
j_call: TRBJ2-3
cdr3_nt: TGTGCTACAAAAGGGACTGCCGTAACAGATACGCAGTATTTT
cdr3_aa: CATKGTAVTDTQYF

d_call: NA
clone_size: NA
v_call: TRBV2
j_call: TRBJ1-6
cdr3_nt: TGTGCCAGCAGTGAACCCTCTTCACCCCTCCACTTT
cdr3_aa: CASSEPSSPLHF

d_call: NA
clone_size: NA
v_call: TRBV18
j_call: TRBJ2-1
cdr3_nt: TGTGCCAGCAGGACAGACTACAATGAGCAGTTCTTC
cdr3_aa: CASRTDYNEQFF

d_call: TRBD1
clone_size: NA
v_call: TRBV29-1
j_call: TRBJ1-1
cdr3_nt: TGCAGCGGACACAGGGGGGAAGCTTTCTTT
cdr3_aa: CSGHRGEAFF

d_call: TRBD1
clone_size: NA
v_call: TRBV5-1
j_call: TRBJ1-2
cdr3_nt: TGCGCCAGCACCCTACAGGGGGAGGACTATGGCTACACCTTC
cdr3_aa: CASTLQGEDYGYTF

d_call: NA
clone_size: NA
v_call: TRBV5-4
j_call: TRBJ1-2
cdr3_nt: TGTGCCAGCAGCTTACCCGGGAACTATGGCTACACCTTC
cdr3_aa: CASSLPGNYGYTF

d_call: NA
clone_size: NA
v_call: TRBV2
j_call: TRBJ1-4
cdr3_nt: TGTGCCAGCAGTGAGACGGGGGAAAAACTGTTTTTT
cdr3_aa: CASSETGEKLFF

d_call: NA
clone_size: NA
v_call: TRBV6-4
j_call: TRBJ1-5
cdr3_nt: TGTGCCAGCAGTTCCAATACGACAGGCAATAGCAATCAGCCCCAGCATTTT
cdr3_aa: CASSSNTTGNSNQPQHF

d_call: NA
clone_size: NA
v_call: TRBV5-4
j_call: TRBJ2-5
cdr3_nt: TGTGCCAGCAGCTCGGACACCCAGGTCGAGACCCAGTACTTC
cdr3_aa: CASSSDTQVETQYF

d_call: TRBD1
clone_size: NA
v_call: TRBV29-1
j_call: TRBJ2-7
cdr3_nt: TGCAGCGTTTCCCCGACAGGGCTCTACGAGCAGTACTTC
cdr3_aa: CSVSPTGLYEQYF

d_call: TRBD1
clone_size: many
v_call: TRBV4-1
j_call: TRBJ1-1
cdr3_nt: TGCGCCAGCAGCCAAGAATTCTTGGGACAGATAAACACTGAAGCTTTCTTT
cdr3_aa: CASSQEFLGQINTEAFF

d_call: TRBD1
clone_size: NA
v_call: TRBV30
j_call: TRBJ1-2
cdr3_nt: TGTGCCTGGAGTGGGGACAGGGACTATGGCTACACCTTC
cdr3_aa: CAWSGDRDYGYTF

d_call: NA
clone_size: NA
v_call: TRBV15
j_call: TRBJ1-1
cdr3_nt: TGTGCCACCAGCAGAGATAGGGGGGAAGCTTTCTTT
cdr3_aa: CATSRDRGEAFF

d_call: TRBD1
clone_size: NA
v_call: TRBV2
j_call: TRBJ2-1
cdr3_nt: TGTGCCAGCAGGGGACAGGGAGGGAATGAGCAGTTCTTC
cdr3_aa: CASRGQGGNEQFF

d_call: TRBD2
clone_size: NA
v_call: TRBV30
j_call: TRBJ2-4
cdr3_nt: TGTGCCTGGAGTCCAAGCGGGAGTGACATTCAGTACTTC
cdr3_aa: CAWSPSGSDIQYF

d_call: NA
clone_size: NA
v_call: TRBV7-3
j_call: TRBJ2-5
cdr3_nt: TGTGCCAGCAGCTCGGGTGTTTCGGAGACCCAGTACTTC
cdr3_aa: CASSSGVSETQYF

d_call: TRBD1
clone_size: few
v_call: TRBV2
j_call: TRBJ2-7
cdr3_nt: TGTGCCAGCAGTGTGGTGGGGGACAGCTACGAGCAGTACTTC
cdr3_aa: CASSVVGDSYEQYF

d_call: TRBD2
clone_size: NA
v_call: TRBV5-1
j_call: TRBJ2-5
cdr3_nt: TGCGCCAGCAGCTTCCTACTGACTAGCGGGGGGGAGGAGACCCAGTACTTC
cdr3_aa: CASSFLLTSGGEETQYF

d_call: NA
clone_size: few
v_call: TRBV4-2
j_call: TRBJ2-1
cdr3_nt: TGTGCCAGCACCCCGAACGAGCGGGTCTCCTACAATGAGCAGTTCTTC
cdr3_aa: CASTPNERVSYNEQFF

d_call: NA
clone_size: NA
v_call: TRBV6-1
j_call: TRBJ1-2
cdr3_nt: TGTGCCAGCAGTGATAGAGGGATTGGCTACACCTTC
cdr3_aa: CASSDRGIGYTF

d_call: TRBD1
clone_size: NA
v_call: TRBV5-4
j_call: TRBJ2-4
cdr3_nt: TGTGCCAGCAGCTTGGACAGGGGAAGGGACATTCAGTACTTC
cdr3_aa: CASSLDRGRDIQYF

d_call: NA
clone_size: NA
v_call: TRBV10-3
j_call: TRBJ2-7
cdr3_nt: TGTGCCATCAGTAGGGACATGTACGAGCAGTACTTC
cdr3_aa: CAISRDMYEQYF

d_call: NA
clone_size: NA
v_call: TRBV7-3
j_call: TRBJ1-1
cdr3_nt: TGTGCCAGCAGGGCTGGCCTGAACACTGAAGCTTTCTTT
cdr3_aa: CASRAGLNTEAFF

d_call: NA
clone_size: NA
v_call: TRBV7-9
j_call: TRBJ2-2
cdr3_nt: TGTGCCAGCACAAGGGAGGCGAACACCGGGGAGCTGTTTTTT
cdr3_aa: CASTREANTGELFF

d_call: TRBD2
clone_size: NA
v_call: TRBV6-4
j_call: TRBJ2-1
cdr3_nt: TGTGCCAGTGCTAGCGGGGGGGGCAATGAGCAGTTCTTC
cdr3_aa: CASASGGGNEQFF

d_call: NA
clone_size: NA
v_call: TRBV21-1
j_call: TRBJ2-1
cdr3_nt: TGTGCCAGCAGCAAAGGGAAGAAGCGGGGGGGCCACTACAATGAGCAGTTCTTC
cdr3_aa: CASSKGKKRGGHYNEQFF

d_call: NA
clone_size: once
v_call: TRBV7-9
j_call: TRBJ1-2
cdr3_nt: TGTGCCAGCAGCTTAGGTGGGGAGGGCTACACCTTC
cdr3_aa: CASSLGGEGYTF

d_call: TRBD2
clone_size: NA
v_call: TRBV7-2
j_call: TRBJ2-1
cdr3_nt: TGTGCCAGCAGCCCAAGACTAGCGGGAGGGCTGGATGAGCAGTTCTTC
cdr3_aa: CASSPRLAGGLDEQFF

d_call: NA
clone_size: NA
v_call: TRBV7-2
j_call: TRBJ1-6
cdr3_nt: TGTGCCAGCAGCTTTGGAGGCCGTAGTAATTCACCCCTCCACTTT
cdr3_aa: CASSFGGRSNSPLHF

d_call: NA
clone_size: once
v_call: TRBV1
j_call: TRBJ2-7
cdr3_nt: TGCACCAGCAGCCAAGTGTACAAGCGGGATGGTCTGGTTTACGAGCAGTACTTC
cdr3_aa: CTSSQVYKRDGLVYEQYF

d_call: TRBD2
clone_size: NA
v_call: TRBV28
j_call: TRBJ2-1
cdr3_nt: TGTGCCAGCACTCCAGCGGGGTCGCATGAGCAGTTCTTC
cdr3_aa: CASTPAGSHEQFF

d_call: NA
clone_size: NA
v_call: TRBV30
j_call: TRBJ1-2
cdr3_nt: TGTGCCTTGAGCGGGGGGAACTATGGCTACACCTTC
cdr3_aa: CALSGGNYGYTF

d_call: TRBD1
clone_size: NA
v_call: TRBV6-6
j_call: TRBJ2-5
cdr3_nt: TGTGCCAGCAGTTACAACCCGGGACAGCCTCAAGAGACCCAGTACTTC
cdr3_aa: CASSYNPGQPQETQYF

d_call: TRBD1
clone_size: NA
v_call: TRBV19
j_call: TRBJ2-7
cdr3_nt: TGTGCCAGTAGTGGCCCTGGGACAGGGGAGTACGAGCAGTACTTC
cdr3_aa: CASSGPGTGEYEQYF

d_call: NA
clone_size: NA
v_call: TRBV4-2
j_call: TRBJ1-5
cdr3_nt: TGTGCCAGCAGCCAAGAGCTCACATATAGCAATCAGCCCCAGCATTTT
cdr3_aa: CASSQELTYSNQPQHF

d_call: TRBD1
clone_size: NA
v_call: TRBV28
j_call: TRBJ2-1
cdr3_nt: TGTGCCAGCAGTTTTGGGATCCGGGACAGGGTACGGAATGAGCAGTTCTTC
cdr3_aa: CASSFGIRDRVRNEQFF

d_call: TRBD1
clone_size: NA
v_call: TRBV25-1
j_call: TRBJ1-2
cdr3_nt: TGTGCCAGCAGTGAATGGGACAGGGTCTATGGCTACACCTTC
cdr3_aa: CASSEWDRVYGYTF

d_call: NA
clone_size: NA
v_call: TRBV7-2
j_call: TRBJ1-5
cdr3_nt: TGTGCCAGCAGCTCCCAACCCTCGGAGCAGCCCCAGCATTTT
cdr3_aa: CASSSQPSEQPQHF

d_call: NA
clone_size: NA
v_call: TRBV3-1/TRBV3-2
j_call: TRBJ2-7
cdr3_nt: TGTGCCAGCAGCCAAGCCCCGGGGTACATTGGCTCCTACGAGCAGTACTTC
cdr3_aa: CASSQAPGYIGSYEQYF

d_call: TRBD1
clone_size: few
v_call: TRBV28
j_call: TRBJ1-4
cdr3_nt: TGTGCCAGCAGCTCAGACAGGGCGGGAACTAATGAAAAACTGTTTTTT
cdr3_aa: CASSSDRAGTNEKLFF

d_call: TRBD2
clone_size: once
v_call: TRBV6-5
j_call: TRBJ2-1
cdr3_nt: TGTGCCAGCAGGAAGCGGGATGTACTTAATGAGCAGTTCTTC
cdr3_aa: CASRKRDVLNEQFF

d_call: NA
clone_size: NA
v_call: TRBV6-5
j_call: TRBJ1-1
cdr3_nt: TGTGCCAGCCGTAGAGGAACGAACACTGAAGCTTTCTTT
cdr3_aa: CASRRGTNTEAFF

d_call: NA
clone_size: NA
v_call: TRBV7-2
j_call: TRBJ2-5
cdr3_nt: TGTGCCAGCAGCTTAGCGGGGCTGAAGACCCAGTACTTC
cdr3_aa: CASSLAGLKTQYF

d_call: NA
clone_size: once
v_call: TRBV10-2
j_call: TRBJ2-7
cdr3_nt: TGCGCCAGCAGTGAGTCGAACGCGGGTAGCTCCTACGAGCAGTACTTC
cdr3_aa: CASSESNAGSSYEQYF

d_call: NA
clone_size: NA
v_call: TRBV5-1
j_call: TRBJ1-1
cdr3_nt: TGCGCCAGCAGCTTCGTACAGGGAGAGGGGCCTGAAGCTTTCTTT
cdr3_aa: CASSFVQGEGPEAFF

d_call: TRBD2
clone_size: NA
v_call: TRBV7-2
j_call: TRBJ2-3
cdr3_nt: TGTGCCAGCAGCTTTGGCGCGGGGGGAACCACAGATACGCAGTATTTT
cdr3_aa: CASSFGAGGTTDTQYF

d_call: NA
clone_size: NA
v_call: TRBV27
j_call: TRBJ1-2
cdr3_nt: TGTGCCAGCAGTCGCAACAGGGTCGACTTAGGGATTAATGGCTACACCTTC
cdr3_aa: CASSRNRVDLGINGYTF

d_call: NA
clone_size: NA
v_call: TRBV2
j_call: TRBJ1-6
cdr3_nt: TGTGCCAGCAGTGAAAGGGGGTATAATTCACCCCTCCACTTT
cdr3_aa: CASSERGYNSPLHF

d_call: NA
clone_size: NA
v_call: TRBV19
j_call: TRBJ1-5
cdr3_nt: TGTGCCAGTAGGTTCGGGGGGGCGAGCGGCAATCAGCCCCAGCATTTT
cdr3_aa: CASRFGGASGNQPQHF

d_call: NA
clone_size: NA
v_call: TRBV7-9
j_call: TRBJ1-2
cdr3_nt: TGTGCCAGCAGCTTCCTAGGAGATAGCTACACCTTC
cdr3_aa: CASSFLGDSYTF

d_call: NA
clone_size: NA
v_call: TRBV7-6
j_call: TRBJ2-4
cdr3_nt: TGTGCCAGCAGCTTAGGGGGGGTCAAAAACATTCAGTACTTC
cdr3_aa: CASSLGGVKNIQYF

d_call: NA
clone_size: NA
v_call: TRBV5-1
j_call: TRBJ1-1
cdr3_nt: TGCGCCAGCAGCTCCTTACCCAGCACTGAAGCTTTCTTT
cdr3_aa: CASSSLPSTEAFF

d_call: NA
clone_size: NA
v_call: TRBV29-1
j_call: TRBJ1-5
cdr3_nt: TGCAGCGTTGAACTACTTGGGGAGAGCAATCAGCCCCAGCATTTT
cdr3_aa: CSVELLGESNQPQHF

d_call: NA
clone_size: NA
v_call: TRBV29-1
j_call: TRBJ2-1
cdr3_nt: TGCAGCGCCGTTGTAATGTGGGGGAGGAATGAGCAGTTCTTC
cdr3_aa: CSAVVMWGRNEQFF

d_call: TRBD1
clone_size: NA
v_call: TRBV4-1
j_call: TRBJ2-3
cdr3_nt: TGCGCCAGCAGTCGGACAGGGGGATCCACAGATACGCAGTATTTT
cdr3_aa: CASSRTGGSTDTQYF

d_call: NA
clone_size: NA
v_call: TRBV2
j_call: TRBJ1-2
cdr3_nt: TGTGCCAGCAGTTCAGAGACAACTAACTATGGCTACACCTTC
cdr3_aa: CASSSETTNYGYTF

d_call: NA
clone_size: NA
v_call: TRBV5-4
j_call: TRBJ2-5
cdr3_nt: TGTGCCAGCAGCTTGGCGTCTGCCGGGGAGACCCAGTACTTC
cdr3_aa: CASSLASAGETQYF

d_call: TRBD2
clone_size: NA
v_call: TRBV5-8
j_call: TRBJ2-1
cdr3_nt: TGTGCCAGCAGCTTCAACCCATCGGGGGGGCTGCATGAGCAGTTCTTC
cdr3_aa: CASSFNPSGGLHEQFF